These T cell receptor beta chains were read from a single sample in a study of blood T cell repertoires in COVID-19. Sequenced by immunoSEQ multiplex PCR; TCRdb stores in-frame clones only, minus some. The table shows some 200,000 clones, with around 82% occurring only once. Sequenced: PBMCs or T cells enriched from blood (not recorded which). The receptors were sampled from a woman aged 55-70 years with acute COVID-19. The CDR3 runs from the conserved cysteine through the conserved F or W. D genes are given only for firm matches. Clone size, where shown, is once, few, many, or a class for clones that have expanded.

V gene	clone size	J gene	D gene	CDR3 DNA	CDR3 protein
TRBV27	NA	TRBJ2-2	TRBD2	TGTGCCAGCAGTTTATCTCCCGGGACTAGCGACACCGGGGAGCTGTTTTTT	CASSLSPGTSDTGELFF
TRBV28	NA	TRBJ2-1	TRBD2	TGTGCCAGCAGTTTAAGGAGCGGGACCGACAATGAGCAGTTCTTC	CASSLRSGTDNEQFF
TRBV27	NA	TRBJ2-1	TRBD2	TGTGCCAGCAGTACCCCTAGCGGTGGCTCCTACAATGAGCAGTTCTTC	CASSTPSGGSYNEQFF
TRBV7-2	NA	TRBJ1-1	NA	TGTGCCAGCAGCTTGGTCGGCAGGATGCCTTTCTTT	CASSLVGRMPFF
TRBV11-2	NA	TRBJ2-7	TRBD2	TGTGCCAGCAGCTTAGGGGTGGGTCGACTAGCGGGGGTCTACGAGCAGTACTTC	CASSLGVGRLAGVYEQYF
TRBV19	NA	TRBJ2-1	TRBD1	TGTGCCAGTAGTACACTTGGGGACAGGGGGTTTAATGAGCAGTTCTTC	CASSTLGDRGFNEQFF
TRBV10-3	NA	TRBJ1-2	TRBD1	TGTGCCATCAGTGAGAACGAGGCAGGGGGCGGTGGCTACACCTTC	CAISENEAGGGGYTF
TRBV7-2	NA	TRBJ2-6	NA	TGTGCCAGCAGCTCTAAAATATACAGGGCTGGGGCCAACGTCCTGACTTTC	CASSSKIYRAGANVLTF
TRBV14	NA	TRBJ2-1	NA	TGTGCCAGCAGCCAAGCTCTACGCGGATACAATGAGCAGTTCTTC	CASSQALRGYNEQFF
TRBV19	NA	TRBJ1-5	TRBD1	TGTGCCAGTAGAGGGACAGGGGTGCAGCCCCAGCATTTT	CASRGTGVQPQHF
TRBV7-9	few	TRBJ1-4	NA	TGTGCCAGCAGCCCCCCCTTTAGTAATGAAAAACTGTTTTTT	CASSPPFSNEKLFF
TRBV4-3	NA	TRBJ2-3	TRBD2	TGCGCCAGCAGCCGGACGAGACTAGCGGGGGGGGATACGCAGTATTTT	CASSRTRLAGGDTQYF
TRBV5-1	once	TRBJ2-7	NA	TGCGCCAGCAGCTTGGATAGATATGAGCAGTACTTC	CASSLDRYEQYF